The rows below give T cell receptor beta chains drawn from one sample of a study of response to subunit inactivated influenza vaccine. TCRdb recomputed calls from the RT-PCR reads with MiXCR, one row per CDR3 protein. Among about 570,000 distinct CDR3 sequences listed, about 11% were seen once. These data were likewise used in another study, on T cells expressing NK-cell markers.

Sequences were derived from PBMCs from blood, sampled on the day of vaccination. The receptor set was obtained from a man aged 50-59 years who received an inactivated influenza vaccine. CDR3s include the opening cysteine and the closing phenylalanine or tryptophan. D genes are given only for firm matches. Size values are once, few and many counts, or a class for expanded clones, and some rows have none.

J gene: TRBJ2-5
V gene: TRBV15
D gene: NA
clone size: NA
CDR3 protein: CATSGTLNGVNQETQYF
CDR3 DNA: TGTGCCACCAGCGGCACCTTGAACGGGGTCAACCAAGAGACCCAGTACTTC

J gene: TRBJ1-6
V gene: TRBV6-5
D gene: NA
clone size: few
CDR3 protein: CASSYSRGNNSPLHF
CDR3 DNA: TGTGCCAGCAGTTACTCGAGGGGAAATAATTCACCCCTCCACTTT

J gene: TRBJ2-1
V gene: TRBV20-1
D gene: NA
clone size: few
CDR3 protein: CSARDPGHNEQFF
CDR3 DNA: TGCAGTGCTAGAGATCCCGGACACAATGAGCAGTTCTTC

J gene: TRBJ2-7
V gene: TRBV20-1
D gene: TRBD1
clone size: NA
CDR3 protein: CSASKGQGARNEQYF
CDR3 DNA: TGCAGTGCTAGCAAGGGACAGGGGGCTCGGAACGAGCAGTACTTC

J gene: TRBJ2-4
V gene: TRBV2
D gene: TRBD1
clone size: few
CDR3 protein: CASSAQGAGNIQYF
CDR3 DNA: TGTGCCAGCAGTGCCCAGGGGGCAGGGAACATTCAGTACTTC

J gene: TRBJ1-1
V gene: TRBV19
D gene: TRBD1
clone size: many
CDR3 protein: CASSGQVTEAFF
CDR3 DNA: TGTGCCAGTAGCGGACAGGTTACTGAAGCTTTCTTT

J gene: TRBJ1-1
V gene: TRBV11-2
D gene: NA
clone size: few
CDR3 protein: CASSLSLEELNTEAFF
CDR3 DNA: TGTGCCAGCAGCTTAAGCCTCGAGGAGCTGAACACTGAAGCTTTCTTT

J gene: TRBJ2-3
V gene: TRBV7-9
D gene: NA
clone size: few
CDR3 protein: CASSYPGLTSTDTQYF
CDR3 DNA: TGTGCCAGCAGCTATCCCGGACTAACTAGCACAGATACGCAGTATTTT

J gene: TRBJ2-1
V gene: TRBV7-2
D gene: NA
clone size: NA
CDR3 protein: CASSLAGLNSVNEQFF
CDR3 DNA: TGTGCCAGCAGCTTAGCGGGCCTAAACTCCGTAAATGAGCAGTTCTTC

J gene: TRBJ2-7
V gene: TRBV20-1
D gene: NA
clone size: NA
CDR3 protein: CSAAQGSSYEQYF
CDR3 DNA: TGCAGTGCTGCACAGGGAAGCTCCTACGAGCAGTACTTC

J gene: TRBJ2-1
V gene: TRBV7-9
D gene: TRBD1
clone size: few
CDR3 protein: CASSRLRDRGHNEQFF
CDR3 DNA: TGTGCCAGCAGCCGTCTCCGGGACAGGGGGCATAATGAGCAGTTCTTC

J gene: TRBJ1-3
V gene: TRBV27
D gene: NA
clone size: NA
CDR3 protein: CASSSTGASGNTIYF
CDR3 DNA: TGTGCCAGCAGTTCGACGGGGGCGAGCGGAAACACCATATATTTT

J gene: TRBJ2-2
V gene: TRBV2
D gene: NA
clone size: many
CDR3 protein: CASSTGGASTGELFF
CDR3 DNA: TGTGCCAGCAGTACGGGGGGCGCGAGCACCGGGGAGCTGTTTTTT

J gene: TRBJ2-7
V gene: TRBV5-1
D gene: TRBD1
clone size: many
CDR3 protein: CASSLGQGGHEQYF
CDR3 DNA: TGCGCCAGCAGCTTGGGACAGGGGGGACACGAGCAGTACTTC

J gene: TRBJ2-7
V gene: TRBV6-2/TRBV6-3
D gene: TRBD1
clone size: NA
CDR3 protein: CASSWTGTYYEQYF
CDR3 DNA: TGTGCCAGCAGCTGGACAGGGACCTACTACGAGCAGTACTTC

J gene: TRBJ2-1
V gene: TRBV6-2/TRBV6-3
D gene: NA
clone size: few
CDR3 protein: CASNTGPAKIYNEQFF
CDR3 DNA: TGTGCCAGCAACACAGGGCCGGCTAAAATCTACAATGAGCAGTTCTTC

J gene: TRBJ2-7
V gene: TRBV11-2
D gene: NA
clone size: many
CDR3 protein: CASSLVSGFYEQYF
CDR3 DNA: TGTGCCAGCAGCTTAGTCTCGGGTTTCTACGAGCAGTACTTC

J gene: TRBJ2-7
V gene: TRBV20-1
D gene: TRBD1
clone size: NA
CDR3 protein: CSASGQGLYEQYF
CDR3 DNA: TGCAGTGCTAGCGGACAGGGACTCTACGAGCAGTACTTC

J gene: TRBJ2-5
V gene: TRBV12-3/TRBV12-4
D gene: TRBD2
clone size: NA
CDR3 protein: CASRETSGVQETQYF
CDR3 DNA: TGTGCCAGCAGGGAGACTAGCGGGGTTCAAGAGACCCAGTACTTC

J gene: TRBJ1-4
V gene: TRBV11-1
D gene: NA
clone size: NA
CDR3 protein: CASRRRRTGIRTSREKLFF
CDR3 DNA: TGTGCCAGCAGGCGAAGAAGAACAGGGATTAGAACCTCCAGGGAAAAACTGTTTTTT

J gene: TRBJ1-2
V gene: TRBV4-1
D gene: TRBD1
clone size: few
CDR3 protein: CASSQPGTGAGYTF
CDR3 DNA: TGCGCCAGCAGCCAACCCGGGACAGGGGCTGGCTACACCTTC

J gene: TRBJ2-5
V gene: TRBV30
D gene: TRBD2
clone size: NA
CDR3 protein: CACGTSGSSGQETQYF
CDR3 DNA: TGTGCCTGTGGGACTAGCGGGAGTAGCGGCCAAGAGACCCAGTACTTC

J gene: TRBJ2-1
V gene: TRBV3-1
D gene: TRBD2
clone size: many
CDR3 protein: CASSQGLVNEQFF
CDR3 DNA: TGTGCCAGCAGCCAGGGACTAGTCAATGAGCAGTTCTTC

J gene: TRBJ1-2
V gene: TRBV28
D gene: NA
clone size: many
CDR3 protein: CASSLSAGSYGYTF
CDR3 DNA: TGTGCCAGCAGTTTATCAGCAGGCTCATATGGCTACACCTTC

J gene: TRBJ1-1
V gene: TRBV20-1
D gene: NA
clone size: few
CDR3 protein: CSARSGTSNTEAFF
CDR3 DNA: TGCAGTGCTAGATCCGGGACATCGAACACTGAAGCTTTCTTT

J gene: TRBJ2-3
V gene: TRBV27
D gene: TRBD1
clone size: NA
CDR3 protein: CASSSLMDRGGTDTQYF
CDR3 DNA: TGTGCCAGCAGCTCGCTGATGGACAGGGGTGGCACAGATACGCAGTATTTT

J gene: TRBJ2-3
V gene: TRBV7-8
D gene: TRBD2
clone size: many
CDR3 protein: CASSLTGGLADTQYF
CDR3 DNA: TGTGCCAGCAGCTTAACGGGGGGGCTCGCAGATACGCAGTATTTT

J gene: TRBJ2-2
V gene: TRBV19
D gene: NA
clone size: few
CDR3 protein: CASDTGTLPPNTGELFF
CDR3 DNA: TGTGCCAGTGACACCGGGACGCTCCCTCCGAACACCGGGGAGCTGTTTTTT

J gene: TRBJ1-6
V gene: TRBV7-9
D gene: NA
clone size: NA
CDR3 protein: CASTGGEASPLHF
CDR3 DNA: TGTGCCAGCACGGGGGGCGAGGCTTCACCCCTCCACTTT

J gene: TRBJ1-2
V gene: TRBV28
D gene: TRBD1
clone size: NA
CDR3 protein: CASRKGQGAYYGYTF
CDR3 DNA: TGTGCCAGCAGAAAAGGACAGGGGGCTTACTATGGCTACACCTTC

J gene: TRBJ1-1
V gene: TRBV29-1
D gene: NA
clone size: many
CDR3 protein: CSVGAGYSIAFF
CDR3 DNA: TGCAGCGTTGGGGCAGGTTACTCAATAGCTTTCTTT

J gene: TRBJ1-1
V gene: TRBV10-3
D gene: NA
clone size: many
CDR3 protein: CATRTPLAKGNTEAFF
CDR3 DNA: TGTGCCACCCGAACCCCCTTAGCCAAGGGGAACACTGAAGCTTTCTTT

J gene: TRBJ1-2
V gene: TRBV20-1
D gene: TRBD1
clone size: NA
CDR3 protein: CSARTGGWDYTF
CDR3 DNA: TGCAGTGCCAGGACAGGGGGATGGGACTACACCTTC

J gene: TRBJ2-3
V gene: TRBV6-2/TRBV6-3
D gene: NA
clone size: NA
CDR3 protein: CASNGLRGFRLDTQYF
CDR3 DNA: TGTGCCAGCAACGGACTTCGGGGTTTTCGGTTAGATACGCAGTATTTT

J gene: TRBJ1-1
V gene: TRBV7-2
D gene: NA
clone size: few
CDR3 protein: CASSLRRATEAFF
CDR3 DNA: TGTGCCAGCAGCTTAAGGAGGGCCACTGAAGCTTTCTTT